The 31 T cell receptor beta chains listed next were all sequenced from one sample in a study of cytomegalovirus exposure and HLA in healthy donors. 13 Jbeta primers and 60 Vbeta primers were used for the PCR. The method was immunoSEQ multiplex PCR; TCRdb's version includes in-frame clones alone and lacks a portion of them. The sample has more than 130,000 clones, about three quarters seen once. Specimen: PBMCs. Source of these receptors: a human donor in good health.

The chain joins TRBV2 to TRBJ1-2; 8 nucleotides align to TRBD1. The V and J ends lost 6 bases and 4 bases, in that order; junction bases with no gene match: 10. The CDR3 contains 15 residues. Per germline, CDR1 SNHLY and CDR2 FYNNEI. The CDR3, as DNA: TGTGCCAGCAGCCCCGGCAGGGGGCGAGGCTATGGCTACACCTTC. Its protein is CASSPGRGRGYGYTF.

The CDR3: CASRDPRGNTEAFF. The DNA for the CDR3 is TGCGCCAGCAGAGACCCCCGAGGAAACACTGAAGCTTTCTTT. V usage is TRBV5-1 and J usage is TRBJ1-1; D is unclear. The germline gives CDR1 SGHRS, CDR2 YFSETQ. This CDR3 is 14 amino acids long. The V end was cut by 5 bases, the J end by 2 bases, with 13 bases between.

The chain joins TRBV5-4 to TRBJ2-7, with TRBD1 identical over 7 bases. Germline assignment: CDR1 SGHNT and CDR2 YYREEE (reference sequence). The CDR3 loop spans 13 amino acids. V lost 4 bases, J lost 7 bases, and 8 bases stayed unmatched. The CDR3 DNA is TGTGCCAGCAGCAAAGCGATCAGGGGGGAGCAGTACTTC. Translated, it gives CASSKAIRGEQYF.

The chain is built from TRBV6-4 and TRBJ1-2, with unresolved D. CDR3 length: 13 amino acids. Trimming shortened V by 3 bases and J by 8 bases, and 13 bases separated the two germline ends. The germline V gene encodes CDR1 MRHNA and CDR2 SNTAGT. The CDR3 sequence: CASSDGEGGGYTF. CDR3 sequence (DNA): TGTGCCAGCAGTGATGGGGAGGGTGGAGGCTACACCTTC.

The chain couples TRBV7-3 to TRBJ1-4, with D maybe TRBD1 (5 bases). Germline lookup yields CDR1 SGHTA and CDR2 FQGTGA. Trimming pared 1 base from V and 3 bases from J, leaving 9 bases between. The CDR3 extends over 15 amino acids. CDR3 DNA: TGTGCCAGCAGCTTAATGGGGGAGGCTAATGAAAAACTGTTTTTT. Translation: CASSLMGEANEKLFF.

This chain connects TRBV6-5 to TRBJ2-5, with 7 bases identical to TRBD1. The germline V gene encodes CDR1 MNHEY and CDR2 SVGAGI. The CDR3 consists of 15 residues. J lost 2 bases, V lost 2 bases, and 5 bases had no gene match. CDR3 in DNA: TGTGCCAGCAGTTACGCAGGGGGAAATCAAGAGACCCAGTACTTC. It is translated as CASSYAGGNQETQYF.

This clone is a singleton in its sample. V gene TRBV7-9 combines with J gene TRBJ2-7; the match to TRBD1 covers 8 bases. Per germline, CDR1 SEHNR and CDR2 FQNEAQ (reference sequence). The ends lost 5 bases at V and 2 bases at J; junction bases unmatched: 8. CDR3 length: 15 residues. The chain's CDR3 is CASSKTGTGPYEQYF. CDR3 coding DNA: TGTGCCAGCAGCAAAACCGGGACAGGACCCTACGAGCAGTACTTC.

The V call is TRBV28, the J call TRBJ1-4; possible D gene TRBD1, 5 bases. V shed 3 bases and J shed 8 bases, with 16 bases lying between them. The CDR3 length is 15 residues. The germline CDR1 and CDR2 sequences are MDHEN and SYDVKM. CDR3 loop: CASSFGVGVEEKLFF. The CDR3 DNA is TGTGCCAGCAGTTTTGGAGTAGGGGTGGAAGAAAAACTGTTTTTT.

The rearrangement joins TRBV7-9 to TRBJ1-1; 9 bases match TRBD1. Germline V gene data show CDR1 as SEHNR and CDR2 as FQNEAQ (reference sequence). Losses at the gene ends were 5 bases for V and 5 bases for J; bases not matched to a gene: 18. This CDR3 contains 18 residues. The CDR3 loop is CASSATSWDRALGTEAFF. DNA for the CDR3: TGTGCCAGCAGCGCTACTAGTTGGGACAGGGCGTTAGGAACTGAAGCTTTCTTT.

The rearrangement joins TRBV9 to TRBJ2-2; tentative D call: TRBD2 (5 bases). The V end was cut by 5 bases, the J end by 6 bases, with 17 bases between. Germline V gene sequence: CDR1 SGDLS, CDR2 YYNGEE. The CDR3 covers 15 residues. The CDR3 region has the DNA TGTGCCAGCAGTTTGGAGGTTGTGGATGCCGGGGAGCTGTTTTTT. Translation gives CASSLEVVDAGELFF.

The gene calls are TRBV29-1 and TRBJ2-2; D perhaps matches TRBD2 (6 bases). Looked up from germline, CDR1 is SQVTM and CDR2 is ANQGSEA. The CDR3 is 13 residues long. Deletions cut 4 bases from V and 0 bases from J, with 6 bases between. CDR3 DNA sequence: TGCAGCGTTGCGGGAGCGAACACCGGGGAGCTGTTTTTT. Protein sequence: CSVAGANTGELFF.

The V call is TRBV19, the J call TRBJ1-2; no definite D call. The V gene lost 4 bases and the J gene lost 4 bases, with 13 bases spanning the gap. Germline loops: CDR1 LNHDA, CDR2 SQIVND (reference sequence). The CDR3 runs 14 residues. The CDR3 sequence: CASSSTRVAYGYTF. CDR3 nucleotide sequence: TGTGCCAGTAGTAGCACTAGGGTGGCCTATGGCTACACCTTC.

This chain links TRBV5-6 with TRBJ2-6; D is possibly TRBD1 (5 bases). The ends were cut back, 0 bases at V and 0 bases at J, with 7 bases in the middle. Germline V gene sequence: CDR1 SGHDT, CDR2 YYEEEE. This CDR3 spans 16 amino acids. The CDR3 bases are TGTGCCAGCAGCTTGGGACAGTCCTCTGGGGCCAACGTCCTGACTTTC. It yields the protein CASSLGQSSGANVLTF.

This clone was seen only once. V usage is TRBV5-1 and J usage is TRBJ2-1; D is unclear. Germline assignment: CDR1 SGHRS and CDR2 YFSETQ. Trimming cost V 5 bases and J 6 bases, with 12 bases left between them. The length of the CDR3 is 13 residues. CDR3 in DNA: TGCGCCAGCAGGTTAGAAATCGGCAATGAGCAGTTCTTC. Its protein product is CASRLEIGNEQFF.

This chain joins TRBV7-9 and TRBJ1-3, with no clear D. Trimming took off 5 bases at V and 2 bases at J, with 13 bases between the two ends. The CDR3 loop spans 15 amino acids. Per germline, CDR1 SEHNR and CDR2 FQNEAQ (reference sequence). In DNA, the CDR3 is TGTGCCAGCAGCGTTCTCTCTATCGCTGGAAACACCATATATTTT. Encoded protein: CASSVLSIAGNTIYF.

The rearrangement links TRBV19 to TRBJ2-2; 7 bases match TRBD1. The V gene end was trimmed by 7 bases and the J gene end by 5 bases; junction bases not matched to a gene: 1. Germline CDR1 and CDR2: LNHDA and SQIVND (reference sequence). There are 12 residues in the CDR3. This chain's CDR3 is CASTGGTGELFF. The CDR3 DNA reads as TGTGCCAGTACAGGGGGAACCGGGGAGCTGTTTTTT.

The rearrangement uses TRBV7-2 and TRBJ2-5; D is unresolved. The CDR3 runs to 15 residues. Germline V gene lookup returns CDR1 SGHTA and CDR2 FQGNSA. V shed 1 base and J shed 5 bases, with 14 bases lying between them. For the CDR3, the DNA is TGTGCCAGCAGCTTAGTGGCTAGAAATTGGGAGACCCAGTACTTC. Encoded protein: CASSLVARNWETQYF.

The chain has TRBV7-9 and TRBJ1-4; 7 nucleotides align to TRBD1. CDR1 is SEHNR and CDR2 is FQNEAQ in the germline V gene (reference sequence). The CDR3 length is 14 residues. V shed 6 bases, J shed 0 bases, and the junction held 1 base outside the gene matches. This CDR3 is CASRQGATNEKLFF. The CDR3 DNA reads TGTGCCAGCAGGCAGGGGGCAACTAATGAAAAACTGTTTTTT.

The count of this clone is one. The chain has TRBV4-1 and TRBJ2-2; tentatively, D is TRBD1 (5 bases). V was trimmed by 4 bases and J by 3 bases, leaving 15 bases between them. The CDR3 sequence is 16 residues long. Germline loops: CDR1 MGHRA, CDR2 YSYEKL. CDR3 residues: CASSPRQGIDTGELFF. The CDR3 DNA sequence: TGCGCCAGCAGCCCCCGCCAGGGAATAGACACCGGGGAGCTGTTTTTT.

The rearrangement uses TRBV11-1 and TRBJ2-5; 10 nucleotides agree with TRBD2. Germline-derived CDR1 and CDR2 are SGHAT and FQDESV (reference sequence). This CDR3 is built from 15 residues. With V trimmed by 5 bases and J by 5 bases, 8 bases remained unmatched. The CDR3, as DNA: TGTGCCAGCAGCCCCATCGGGACTAGCGTTGAGACCCAGTACTTC. Translated: CASSPIGTSVETQYF.

The chain combines TRBV29-1 with TRBJ1-4, with D possibly being TRBD1 (5 bases). Per germline, CDR1 SQVTM and CDR2 ANQGSEA. The CDR3 length is 13 residues. Trimming cost V 6 bases and J 5 bases, with 13 bases left between them. The CDR3 reads CSVRDKGNEKLFF. In DNA, the CDR3 is TGCAGCGTCAGAGACAAGGGGAATGAAAAACTGTTTTTT.

The V call is TRBV28, the J call TRBJ1-2, with 8 bases aligning to TRBD1. The germline CDR1 and CDR2 sequences are MDHEN and SYDVKM. J gave up 3 bases and V 6 bases, and 9 bases lay outside the gene matches. This CDR3 is built from 15 residues. CDR3 residues: CASREGRGLYYGYTF. In nucleotides, the CDR3 is TGTGCCAGCAGAGAGGGCAGGGGGCTGTACTATGGCTACACCTTC.

The chain recombines TRBV6-6 with TRBJ1-1; TRBD1 might be the D (5 bases). This CDR3 spans 15 amino acids. Germline V gives CDR1 MNHNY, CDR2 SVGAGI (reference sequence). With 10 bases removed from V and 3 bases from J, the gap between germline ends came to 21 bases. The CDR3 region is CATLTAGPGDTEAFF. CDR3 nucleotides: TGTGCCACCTTAACCGCGGGGCCGGGGGACACTGAAGCTTTCTTT.

This chain connects TRBV27 to TRBJ2-1, with 9 bases lining up with TRBD2. V was clipped by 0 bases and J by 4 bases; unmatched bases: 1. The CDR3 extends over 15 amino acids. CDR1 is MNHEY, CDR2 SMNVEV, per germline (reference sequence). Here the CDR3 reads CASSLSSGSYNEQFF. The DNA for the CDR3 is TGTGCCAGCAGTTTATCTAGCGGGAGTTACAATGAGCAGTTCTTC.

The rearrangement joins TRBV2 to TRBJ1-1; D remains unclear. This CDR3 is built from 12 residues. Germline CDR1 and CDR2: SNHLY and FYNNEI. The V end lost 6 bases, the J end lost 11 bases, and 16 bases lay between the germline ends. The CDR3 loop reads CASREDRRMAFF. The CDR3 DNA reads as TGTGCCAGCAGGGAGGACCGACGGATGGCTTTCTTT.

The rearrangement links TRBV5-4 to TRBJ2-7, with 11 bases lining up with TRBD1. Germline loops: CDR1 SGHNT, CDR2 YYREEE (reference sequence). J gave up 5 bases and V 4 bases, and 5 bases lay outside the gene matches. The CDR3 is 14 amino acids. CDR3 in DNA: TGTGCCAGCAGCCAGGGACAGGGGGGGCACGAGCAGTACTTC. It specifies CASSQGQGGHEQYF.

V usage is TRBV4-1 and J usage is TRBJ1-3; no clear D. The CDR3 runs 13 residues. Germline assignment: CDR1 MGHRA and CDR2 YSYEKL. Trimming stripped 0 bases from V and 8 bases from J, with 8 bases between. In nucleotides, the CDR3 is TGCGCCAGCAGCCAAGAAGTAGCAGACACCATATATTTT. Protein sequence: CASSQEVADTIYF.

This clone has more than one count but fewer than ten. The gene calls are TRBV5-4 and TRBJ1-4; TRBD1 matches 12 bases. Germline-derived CDR1 and CDR2 are SGHNT and YYREEE (reference sequence). J was trimmed by 5 bases and V by 4 bases; bases with no gene match: 3. The CDR3 contains 15 residues. The CDR3: CASSTGTGGNEKLFF. CDR3 bases: TGTGCCAGCAGCACTGGGACAGGGGGCAATGAAAAACTGTTTTTT.

This clone has just a few counts. This sequence joins TRBV28 and TRBJ1-1; maybe TRBD1 (5 bases). The CDR3 contains 14 residues. The V end lost 2 bases, the J end lost 5 bases, and 12 bases lay between the germline ends. CDR1 is MDHEN and CDR2 is SYDVKM in the germline V gene. The DNA of the CDR3 is TGTGCCAGCAGTTTACCCCCGACAGTGACTGAAGCTTTCTTT. This sequence encodes CASSLPPTVTEAFF. Looking up the rest from reference TRBV28 and TRBJ1-1 gives the full variable domain: DVKVTQSSRYLVKRTGEKVFLECVQDMDHENMFWYRQDPGLGLRLIYFSYDVKMKEKGDIPEGYSVSREKKERFSLILESASTNQTSMYLCASSLPPTVTEAFFGQGTRLTVV.

The J gene is TRBJ2-6, the V gene TRBV6-1; 7 bases line up with TRBD1. The CDR3 totals 14 residues. With 7 bases clipped from V and 9 bases from J, the junction kept 9 bases outside the gene matches. The germline CDR1 and CDR2 sequences are MNHNS and SASEGT. The CDR3 protein is CASNPRQGVNVLTF. The CDR3 DNA reads TGTGCCAGCAATCCTAGACAGGGAGTCAACGTCCTGACTTTC.

The gene calls are TRBV11-3 and TRBJ1-2, with 7 bases aligning to TRBD1. CDR3 length: 13 residues. Germline V gene lookup returns CDR1 SGHNT and CDR2 YENEEA. J was trimmed by 8 bases and V by 2 bases; bases with no gene match: 5. The CDR3 is CASSLLKQGGYTF. The DNA of the CDR3 is TGTGCCAGCAGCTTACTTAAACAGGGGGGCTACACCTTC.